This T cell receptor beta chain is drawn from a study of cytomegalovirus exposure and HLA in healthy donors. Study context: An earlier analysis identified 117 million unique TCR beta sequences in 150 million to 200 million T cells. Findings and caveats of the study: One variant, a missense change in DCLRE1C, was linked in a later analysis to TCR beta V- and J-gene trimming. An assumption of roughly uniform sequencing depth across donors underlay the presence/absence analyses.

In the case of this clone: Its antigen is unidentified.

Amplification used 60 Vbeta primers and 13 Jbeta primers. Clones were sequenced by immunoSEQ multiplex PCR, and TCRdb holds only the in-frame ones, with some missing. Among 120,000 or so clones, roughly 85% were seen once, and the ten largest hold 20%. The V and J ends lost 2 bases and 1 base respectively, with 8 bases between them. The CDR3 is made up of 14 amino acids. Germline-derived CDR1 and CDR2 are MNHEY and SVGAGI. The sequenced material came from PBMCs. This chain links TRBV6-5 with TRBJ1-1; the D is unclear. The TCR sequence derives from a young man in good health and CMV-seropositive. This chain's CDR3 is CASSYANRNTEAFF. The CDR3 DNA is TGTGCCAGCAGTTACGCGAATAGGAACACTGAAGCTTTCTTT.